The rows below give T cell receptor beta chains drawn from one sample of a study of shared clonotypes between healthy human individuals. Using immunoSEQ multiplex PCR, the repertoire was profiled, and TCRdb retains in-frame clones only, with some absent. The sample records more than 2,000,000 clones, approximately 93% being singletons. The sequenced sample was naive CD4+ T cells from PBMCs. The receptors stem from a man between 18 and 29 years old in good health. Some clones in this sample may be carry-over from other donors' samples. Both conserved end residues are part of each CDR3. Size is stated for part of the rows, as once, few or many counts, or as a class when the clone is expanded.

>-|TRBJ1-3|TRBV5-4
CASSLAETPLGNTIYF
>-|TRBJ1-1|TRBV18
CASSPGGGRGTEAFF
>once|TRBJ2-7|TRBV6-5
CASTNPPSGEQYF
>-|TRBJ2-2|TRBV19
CASSIVTSGTGELFF
>once|TRBJ2-1|TRBV27
CASTKPEFNEQFF
>-|TRBJ1-1|TRBV29-1
CSARARGFSEAFF
>-|TRBJ2-7|TRBV6-5
CASTNRQGYEQYF
>-|TRBJ2-1|TRBV27
CASSLFGNSASSYNEQFF
>-|TRBJ1-4|TRBV27
CASSLSSNRGHSTNEKLFF
>-|TRBJ1-1|TRBV11-2
CASSQNSHRGSMNTEAFF
>-|TRBJ1-2|TRBV5-1
CASSLVGRGPIGYGYTF
>-|TRBJ2-7|TRBV28
CASSPVGLSSYEQYF
>-|TRBJ2-7|TRBV30
CAWSVPQASEPYGQYF
>-|TRBJ1-3|TRBV7-2
CASSPAGGTPHF
>-|TRBJ2-7|TRBV4-2
CASSQVGSGRGYEQYF
>-|TRBJ1-2|TRBV28
CASNSGQGGSGYTF
>-|TRBJ1-1|TRBV19
CASSRGQGSTEAFF
>-|TRBJ2-7|TRBV7-9
CASSLVRTSGVYEQYF
>-|TRBJ2-7|TRBV5-1
CASSFEGSLGEQYF
>-|TRBJ2-1|TRBV19
CASSTGRAPNGEQFF
>-|TRBJ1-2|TRBV11-2
CASSLEGAGGSYTF
>once|TRBJ2-1|TRBV7-3
CASSLSATYNEQFF
>-|TRBJ1-5|TRBV2
CASSGDRGRNQPQHF
>-|TRBJ1-6|TRBV9
CASSVEGRRINSPLHF
>-|TRBJ2-1|TRBV9
CASSYQPGLALNEQFF
>-|TRBJ2-5|TRBV6-5
CASSSDRVGTQYF
>-|TRBJ1-5|TRBV28
CASGTGGVWAQHF
>-|TRBJ1-2|TRBV5-1
CASSLGYRDSLGYTF
>-|TRBJ2-1|TRBV9
CASSLAGGRGDEQFF
>-|TRBJ2-5|TRBV2
CASGGLTGGETQYF
>-|TRBJ1-1|TRBV19
CASSIQGRVTEAFF
>few|TRBJ1-1|TRBV10-3
CAISGTGRATEAFF
>-|TRBJ2-1|TRBV4-2
CASSHGLAGVYNEQFF
>-|TRBJ2-7|TRBV27
CASSQGGAGVGREQYF
>-|TRBJ2-7|TRBV18
CASSPGTSGTYEQYF
>-|TRBJ1-5|TRBV28
CASSLLQGGNQPQHF
>-|TRBJ2-7|TRBV6-4
CASSSKIPGTPPGHEQYF
>once|TRBJ1-6|TRBV7-3
CASSLTRSSPLHF
>-|TRBJ2-7|TRBV30
CAWSVRRGHPAYEQYF